The 2 T cell receptor beta chains given below trace back to one sample, sequenced in a study of Graves' ophthalmopathy and Graves' hyperthyroidism. RNA transcripts served as template for amplifying TCR beta CDR3 sequences. In the first round, RT-PCR was carried out with HTBI primers, and a multiplex PCR formed the second round. TCRdb analysed the multiplex PCR reads with MiXCR anew, one entry per CDR3 protein. The sample lists about 740,000 distinct CDR3 sequences, around 40% seen once, with around 40% in the top ten. What was sequenced was peripheral blood. The receptor set was obtained from an adult man with Graves' ophthalmopathy.

The gene calls are TRBV7-2 and TRBJ2-7; unclear D gene. Germline V gives CDR1 SGHTA, CDR2 FQGNSA. V dropped 5 bases and J dropped 6 bases, with 14 bases sitting between them. CDR3 size: 13 residues. The DNA of the CDR3 is TGTGCCAGCAGCGTAGTGTCCGGGTCCGAGCAGTACTTC. Residues: CASSVVSGSEQYF.

Concerning this clonotype: One end of the junction does not line up with germline, which may come from a read error. The V and J genes are TRBV7-9 and TRBJ2-7, with TRBD2 as a possible D gene (5 bases). CDR3 length: 15 amino acids. Germline CDR1 is SEHNR and CDR2 is FQNEAQ (reference sequence). The CDR3 coding sequence is TGTGCCAGCAGCGCAGACCCTCGCTGGGAGTACGAGCAGCACTTC. This gives the protein CASSADPRWEYEQHF.